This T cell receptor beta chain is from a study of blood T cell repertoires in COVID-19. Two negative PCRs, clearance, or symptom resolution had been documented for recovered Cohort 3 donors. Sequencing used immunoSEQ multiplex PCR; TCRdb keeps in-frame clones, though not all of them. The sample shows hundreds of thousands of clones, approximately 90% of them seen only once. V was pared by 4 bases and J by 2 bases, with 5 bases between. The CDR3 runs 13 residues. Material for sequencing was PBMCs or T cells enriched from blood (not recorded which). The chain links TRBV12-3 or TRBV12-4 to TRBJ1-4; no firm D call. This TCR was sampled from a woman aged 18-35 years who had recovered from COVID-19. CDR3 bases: TGTGCCAGCAGTTCCCTTACTAATGAAAAACTGTTTTTT. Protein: CASSSLTNEKLFF.